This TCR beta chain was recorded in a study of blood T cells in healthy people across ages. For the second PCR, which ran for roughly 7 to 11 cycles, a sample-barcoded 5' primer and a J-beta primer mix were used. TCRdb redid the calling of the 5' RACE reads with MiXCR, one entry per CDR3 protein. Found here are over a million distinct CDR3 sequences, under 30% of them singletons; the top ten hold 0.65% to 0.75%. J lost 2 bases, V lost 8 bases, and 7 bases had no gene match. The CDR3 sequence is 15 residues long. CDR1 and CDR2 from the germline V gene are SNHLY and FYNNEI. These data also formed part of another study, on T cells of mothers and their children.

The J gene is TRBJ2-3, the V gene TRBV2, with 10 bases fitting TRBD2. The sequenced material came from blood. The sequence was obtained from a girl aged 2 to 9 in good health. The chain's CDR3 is CASQTTSGVTDTQYF. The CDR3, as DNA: TGTGCCAGCCAGACCACTAGCGGGGTCACAGATACGCAGTATTTT.